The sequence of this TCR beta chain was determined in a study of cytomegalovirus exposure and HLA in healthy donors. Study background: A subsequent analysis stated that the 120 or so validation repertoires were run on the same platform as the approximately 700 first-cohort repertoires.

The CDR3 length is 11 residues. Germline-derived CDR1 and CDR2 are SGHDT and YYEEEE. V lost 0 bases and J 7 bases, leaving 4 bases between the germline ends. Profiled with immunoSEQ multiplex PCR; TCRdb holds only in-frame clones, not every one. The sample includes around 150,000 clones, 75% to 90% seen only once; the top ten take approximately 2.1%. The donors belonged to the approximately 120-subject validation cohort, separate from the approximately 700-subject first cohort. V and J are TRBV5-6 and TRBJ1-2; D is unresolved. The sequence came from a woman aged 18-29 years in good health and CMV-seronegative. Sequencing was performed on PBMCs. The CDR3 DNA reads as TGTGCCAGCAGCTTGGCAGGTGGCTACACCTTC. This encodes CASSLAGGYTF.